This T cell receptor (beta chain) originates from a study of Graves' ophthalmopathy and Graves' hyperthyroidism. Study observations and caveats: In separating ophthalmopathy from stable hyperthyroidism, a 13-signature model achieved nearly 90% sensitivity and 81.08% specificity. Also, most clonotypes expanded in the thyroid above 0.001 frequency appeared in blood.

In this sample, this clonotype turned up many times. Its antigen remains unknown. Germline lookup yields CDR1 SGHRS and CDR2 YFSETQ. This CDR3 spans 14 amino acids. V gave up 4 bases and J gave up 1 base, with 11 bases separating them. RNA served as the template for amplifying TCR beta CDR3 regions. First-round RT-PCR with HTBI primers preceded a second-round multiplex PCR. One entry per CDR3 protein, called by TCRdb with MiXCR from the multiplex PCR reads. Of some 380,000 distinct CDR3 sequences listed, 15% were seen once; the top ten hold roughly 7%. The rearrangement links TRBV5-1 to TRBJ1-1; D gene ambiguous. Input material: peripheral blood. This TCR came from a young woman with stable Graves' hyperthyroidism. This CDR3 is CASSPTVENTEAFF. The CDR3 nucleotides read TGCGCCAGCAGCCCGACGGTCGAGAACACTGAAGCTTTCTTT.